These 19 T cell receptor beta chains were all obtained from the same sample, sequenced in a study of T-cell memory formation after mild COVID-19. TCRdb reprocessed the 5' RACE reads via MiXCR and lists one record per CDR3 protein. The sample records 350,000 to 550,000 distinct CDR3 sequences, roughly 18% being singletons. Source material: PBMCs or a T cell subset sorted from them (not recorded which). The origin of the receptors is a man between 18 and 29 years old who had mild COVID-19 (a few samples of this study predate the infection). Cell type and time point are not known.

This clonotype was observed a few times. This chain joins TRBV12-3 or TRBV12-4 and TRBJ2-7, with a weak D call TRBD1 (5 bases). V lost 3 bases to trimming and J lost 1 base, with 13 bases between them. The CDR3 has 15 residues. As DNA, the CDR3 is TGTGCCAGCAGTTTGAGCAGGGCATGGTCCTACGAGCAGTACTTC. This translates into CASSLSRAWSYEQYF.

The chain combines TRBV5-4 with TRBJ1-6, with D maybe TRBD1 (5 bases). The CDR3 spans 13 residues. Germline V CDR1 and CDR2: SGHNT, YYREEE (reference sequence). Trimming took off 10 bases at V and 9 bases at J, with 17 bases between the two ends. CDR3 DNA sequence: TGTGCCGTCGGGGGACTAGTAGGTTCACCCCTCCACTTT. This translates into CAVGGLVGSPLHF.

V and J are TRBV11-2 and TRBJ2-4, with 10 bases aligning to TRBD1. This CDR3 is 19 amino acids long. The V gene end was trimmed by 6 bases and the J gene end by 6 bases; junction bases not matched to a gene: 20. Per the germline V gene, CDR1 is SGHAT and CDR2 is FQNNGV. The CDR3 DNA sequence: TGTGCCAGCAGGGGGTTGACAGGGGGCGATGACTGGGCCCCAAACATTCAGTACTTC. Translating it yields CASRGLTGGDDWAPNIQYF. The entire variable domain, with the rest obtained from reference TRBV11-2 and TRBJ2-4, is as follows: EAGVAQSPRYKIIEKRQSVAFWCNPISGHATLYWYQQILGQGPKLLIQFQNNGVVDDSQLPKDRFSAERLKGVDSTLKIQPAKLEDSAVYLCASRGLTGGDDWAPNIQYFGAGTRLSVL.

This clonotype was seen more than once but under ten times. A read error may explain this, as a much larger clone is one base away. The chain links TRBV27 to TRBJ2-2, with D unclear. Trimming pared 6 bases from V and 0 bases from J, leaving 2 bases between. CDR3 length equals 12 residues. Germline CDR1 MNHEY, CDR2 SMNVEV (reference sequence). The CDR3 region has the DNA TGTGCCAGCAGACCGAACACCGGGGAGCTGTTTTTT. It translates to CASRPNTGELFF.

This clonotype was counted between two and nine times. The gene calls are TRBV5-6 and TRBJ2-7; D is unresolved. Germline V gene data show CDR1 as SGHDT and CDR2 as YYEEEE. The CDR3 sequence is 12 residues long. Trimming stripped 0 bases from V and 4 bases from J, with 5 bases between. The DNA of the CDR3 is TGTGCCAGCAGCTTGGCTCAGTACGAGCAGTACGTC. Translating it yields CASSLAQYEQYV.

CDR3 bases: TGTGCCAGCAGCCCGGGACTAGCGGGAGTGGATCAAAAGACCCAGTACTTC. The encoded protein is CASSPGLAGVDQKTQYF. The chain links TRBV7-9 to TRBJ2-5, with 14 bases matching TRBD2. The CDR3 spans 17 residues. Germline CDR1 and CDR2: SEHNR and FQNEAQ (reference sequence). The junction had 11 bases not matched to a gene; V was cut back by 5 bases and J by 6 bases.

This clonotype was recorded a few times. The V call is TRBV7-2, the J call TRBJ1-1; the D gene is possibly TRBD1 (5 bases). CDR1 SGHTA and CDR2 FQGNSA come from the germline V gene. The CDR3 has 14 amino acids. Trimming shortened V by 3 bases and J by 4 bases, and 12 bases separated the two germline ends. The CDR3 sequence is CASSFLGGSTEAFF. CDR3 nucleotide sequence: TGTGCCAGCAGCTTCTTGGGGGGAAGCACTGAAGCTTTCTTT. Combining the CDR3 with reference TRBV7-2 and TRBJ1-1 gives the whole variable domain GAGVSQSPSNKVTEKGKDVELRCDPISGHTALYWYRQSLGQGLEFLIYFQGNSAPDKSGLPSDRFSAERTGGSVSTLTIQRTQQEDSAVYLCASSFLGGSTEAFFGQGTRLTVV.

In this sample, this clonotype turned up many times. J is TRBJ1-2 and V is TRBV10-3; 7 positions match TRBD1. Germline CDR1 ENHRY, CDR2 SYGVKD. This CDR3 is 16 amino acids long. The ends lost 3 bases at V and 4 bases at J; junction bases unmatched: 11. DNA for the CDR3: TGTGCCATCAGTGAAATCCAGGGGGACGTCCTCTATGGCTACACCTTC. Translating it yields CAISEIQGDVLYGYTF.

This chain connects TRBV7-2 to TRBJ2-7, with 9 bases identical to TRBD2. The CDR3 loop spans 15 amino acids. V lost 5 bases and J lost 2; bases outside the gene matches: 7. Germline lookup yields CDR1 SGHTA and CDR2 FQGNSA. CDR3 bases: TGTGCCAGCAGCGTGAGTAGCGGGGGTACCTACGAGCAGTACGTC. It yields the protein CASSVSSGGTYEQYV.

This clonotype came up a few times. V is TRBV5-1 and J is TRBJ2-2, with D perhaps TRBD2 (7 bases). This CDR3 is 16 amino acids long. Looked up from germline, CDR1 is SGHRS and CDR2 is YFSETQ. V shed 4 bases and J shed 3 bases, with 16 bases lying between them. CDR3 nucleotide sequence: TGCGCCAGCAGCATTGCCCAGGGGAGGGACACCGGGGAGCTGTTTTTT. Protein: CASSIAQGRDTGELFF.

The DNA of the CDR3 is TGTGCCAGCAGCCAAGATCAAGGGCAGTTTACTGAAGCTTTCTTT. Translation: CASSQDQGQFTEAFF. The V and J genes are TRBV14 and TRBJ1-1; D remains unclear. Germline lookup yields CDR1 SGHDN and CDR2 FVKESK. This CDR3 is built from 15 residues. Trimming removed 0 bases from V and 5 bases from J, with 13 bases in between.

This clonotype was seen ten or more times. The CDR3: CASSYGTGRANYGYTF. CDR3 DNA sequence: TGCGCCAGCTCCTACGGGACAGGCCGAGCTAACTATGGCTACACCTTC. This chain links TRBV10-2 with TRBJ1-2, with 8 positions matching TRBD1. The germline V gene encodes CDR1 WSHSY and CDR2 SAAADI. The junction had 11 bases not matched to a gene; V was cut back by 8 bases and J by 0 bases. The CDR3 contains 16 residues.

This chain uses TRBV5-4 with TRBJ1-1; a weak D match, TRBD1 (5 bases). Deletions cut 7 bases from V and 1 base from J, with 11 bases between. The CDR3 extends over 13 amino acids. Germline CDR1 and CDR2: SGHNT and YYREEE (reference sequence). CDR3 in DNA: TGTGCCAGCGGGGCCCTGGAGAACACTGAAGCTTTCTTT. Amino acids: CASGALENTEAFF.

This clonotype was observed a few times. This chain links TRBV4-2 with TRBJ2-5; D call uncertain. The CDR3 covers 15 residues. Germline lookup yields CDR1 LGHNA and CDR2 YNFKEQ. The germline V and J ends were trimmed by 1 base and 2 bases, with 11 bases remaining between them. CDR3 DNA sequence: TGTGCCAGCAGCCAAGTGACACGGGTACAAGAGACCCAGTACTTC. Its protein is CASSQVTRVQETQYF.

There are a few counts of this clonotype. The CDR3, as DNA: TGCAGTGCCGTCGGGGGCCCAAAATCTTTCTTT. It codes for CSAVGGPKSFF. V and J are TRBV20-1 and TRBJ1-1; maybe TRBD1 (6 bases). V shed 6 bases and J shed 12 bases, with 17 bases lying between them. CDR1 DFQATT and CDR2 SNEGSKA come from the germline V gene (reference sequence). CDR3 length: 11 residues.

This clonotype appeared a few times. V usage is TRBV5-6 and J usage is TRBJ1-1; D is unclear. The CDR3 consists of 16 residues. Germline V gene data show CDR1 as SGHDT and CDR2 as YYEEEE. V was shortened by 0 bases and J by 4 bases, with 16 bases between the two germline ends. For the CDR3, the DNA is TGTGCCAGCAGCTTGGAGGACCTCCCGGCGGGCACTGAAGCTTTCTTT. It specifies CASSLEDLPAGTEAFF. Together with reference TRBV5-6 and TRBJ1-1, the CDR3 gives the full variable domain: DAGVTQSPTHLIKTRGQQVTLRCSPKSGHDTVSWYQQALGQGPQFIFQYYEEEERQRGNFPDRFSGHQFPNYSSELNVNALLLGDSALYLCASSLEDLPAGTEAFFGQGTRLTVV.

The chain links TRBV10-3 to TRBJ1-2; 8 bases are a match to TRBD1. V lost 4 bases to trimming and J lost 3 bases; unmatched junction nucleotides: 4. CDR3 size: 14 residues. CDR1 and CDR2 (germline): ENHRY, SYGVKD. The chain's CDR3 is CAISGRGHDYGYTF. CDR3 DNA: TGTGCCATCAGTGGCAGGGGGCATGACTATGGCTACACCTTC.

V is TRBV5-4 and J is TRBJ2-4; 7 bases map to TRBD2. From germline, CDR1 is SGHNT and CDR2 YYREEE (reference sequence). The CDR3 covers 12 residues. J lost 5 bases, V lost 4 bases, and 0 bases had no gene match. Here the CDR3 reads CASSGGENIQYF. The DNA for the CDR3 is TGTGCCAGCAGCGGGGGGGAAAACATTCAGTACTTC.

The rearrangement uses TRBV12-3 or TRBV12-4 and TRBJ1-4; D is unresolved. The CDR3 has 14 amino acids. Trimming took off 2 bases at V and 4 bases at J, with 8 bases between the two ends. The CDR3 reads CASSLQAINEKLFF. DNA of the CDR3: TGTGCCAGCAGTTTACAGGCGATTAATGAAAAACTGTTTTTT.